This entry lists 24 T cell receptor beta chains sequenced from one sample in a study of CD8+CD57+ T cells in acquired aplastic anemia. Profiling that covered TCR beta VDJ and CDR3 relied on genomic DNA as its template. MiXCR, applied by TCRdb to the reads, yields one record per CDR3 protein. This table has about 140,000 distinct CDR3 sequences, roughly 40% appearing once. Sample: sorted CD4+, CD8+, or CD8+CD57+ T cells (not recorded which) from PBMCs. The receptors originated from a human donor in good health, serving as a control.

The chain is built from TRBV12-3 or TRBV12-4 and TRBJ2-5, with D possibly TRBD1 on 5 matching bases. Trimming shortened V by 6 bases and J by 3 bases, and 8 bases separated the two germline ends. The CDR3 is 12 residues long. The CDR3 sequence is CASSPTEETQYF. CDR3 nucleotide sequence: TGTGCCAGCAGCCCGACAGAAGAGACCCAGTACTTC.

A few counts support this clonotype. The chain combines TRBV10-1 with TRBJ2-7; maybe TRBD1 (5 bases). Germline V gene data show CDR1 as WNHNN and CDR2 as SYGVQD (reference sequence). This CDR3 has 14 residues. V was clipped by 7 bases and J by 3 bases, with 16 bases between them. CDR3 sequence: CASIGVSLNYEQYV. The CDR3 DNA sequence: TGCGCCAGCATAGGGGTCTCTCTCAACTACGAGCAGTACGTC.

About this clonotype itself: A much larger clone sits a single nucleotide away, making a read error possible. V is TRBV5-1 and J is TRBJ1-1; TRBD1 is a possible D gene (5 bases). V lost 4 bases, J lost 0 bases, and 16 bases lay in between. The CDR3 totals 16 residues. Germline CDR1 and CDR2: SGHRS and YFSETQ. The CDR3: CASSPRDRRVNTEAFF. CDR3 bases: TGCGCCAGCAGCCCCCGGGACCGACGCGTGAACACTGAAGCTTTCTTT.

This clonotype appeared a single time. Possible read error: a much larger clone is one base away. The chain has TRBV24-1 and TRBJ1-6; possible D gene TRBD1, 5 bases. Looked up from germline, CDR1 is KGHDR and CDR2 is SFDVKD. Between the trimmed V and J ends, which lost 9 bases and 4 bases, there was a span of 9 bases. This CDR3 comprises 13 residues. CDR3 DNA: TGTGCCACCGGGGCTCCGTATAATTCACCCCTCCACTTT. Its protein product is CATGAPYNSPLHF.

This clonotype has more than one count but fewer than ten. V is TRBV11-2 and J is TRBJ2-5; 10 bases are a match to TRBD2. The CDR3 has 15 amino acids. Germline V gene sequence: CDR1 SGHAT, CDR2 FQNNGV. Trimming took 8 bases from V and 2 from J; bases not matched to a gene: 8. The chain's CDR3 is CASAWASGSQETQYF. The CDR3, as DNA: TGTGCCAGCGCCTGGGCTAGCGGGAGTCAAGAGACCCAGTACTTC.

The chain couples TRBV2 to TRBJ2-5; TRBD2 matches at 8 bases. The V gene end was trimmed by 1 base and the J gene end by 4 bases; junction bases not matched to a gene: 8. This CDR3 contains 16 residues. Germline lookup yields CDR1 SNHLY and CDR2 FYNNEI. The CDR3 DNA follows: TGTGCCAGCAGTGAAGGAGGAGCGGGGGAGCGAGAGACCCAGTACTTC. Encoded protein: CASSEGGAGERETQYF.

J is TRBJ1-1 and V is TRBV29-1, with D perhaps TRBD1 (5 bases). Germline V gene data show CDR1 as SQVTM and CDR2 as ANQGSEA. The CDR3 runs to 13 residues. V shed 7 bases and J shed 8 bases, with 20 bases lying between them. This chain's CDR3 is CSASLGHTSEAFF. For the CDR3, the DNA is TGCAGCGCAAGCCTTGGACATACTAGCGAAGCTTTCTTT.

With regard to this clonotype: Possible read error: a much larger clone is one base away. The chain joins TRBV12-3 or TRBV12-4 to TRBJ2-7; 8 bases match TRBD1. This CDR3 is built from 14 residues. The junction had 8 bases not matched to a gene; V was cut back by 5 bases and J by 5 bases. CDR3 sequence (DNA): TGTGCCAGCAGTCGGACAGGGTTATCCCACGAGCAGTACTTC. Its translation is CASSRTGLSHEQYF.

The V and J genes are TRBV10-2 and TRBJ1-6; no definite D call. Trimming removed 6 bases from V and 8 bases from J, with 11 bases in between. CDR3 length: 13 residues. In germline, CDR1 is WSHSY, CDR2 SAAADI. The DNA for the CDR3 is TGCGCCAGCAGACGGACCTCTTATTCACCCCTCCACTTT. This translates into CASRRTSYSPLHF.

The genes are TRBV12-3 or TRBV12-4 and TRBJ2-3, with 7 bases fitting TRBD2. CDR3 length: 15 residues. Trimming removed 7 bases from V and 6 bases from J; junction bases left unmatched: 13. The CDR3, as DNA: TGTGCCAGCACCATACCGGGAGGTGGGACGGATACGCAGTATTTT. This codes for CASTIPGGGTDTQYF.

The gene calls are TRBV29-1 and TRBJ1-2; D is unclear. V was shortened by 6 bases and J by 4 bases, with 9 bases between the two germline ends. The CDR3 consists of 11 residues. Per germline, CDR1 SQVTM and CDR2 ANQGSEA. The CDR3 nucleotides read TGCAGCGTGGTCAGTAGCTATGGCTACACCTTC. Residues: CSVVSSYGYTF.

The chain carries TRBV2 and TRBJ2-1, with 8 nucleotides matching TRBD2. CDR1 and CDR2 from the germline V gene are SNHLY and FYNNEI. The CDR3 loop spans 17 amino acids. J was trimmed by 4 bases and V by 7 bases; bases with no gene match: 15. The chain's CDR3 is CASIRWGRGGLYNEQFF. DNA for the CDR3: TGTGCCAGCATCCGGTGGGGACGGGGGGGACTTTACAATGAGCAGTTCTTC.

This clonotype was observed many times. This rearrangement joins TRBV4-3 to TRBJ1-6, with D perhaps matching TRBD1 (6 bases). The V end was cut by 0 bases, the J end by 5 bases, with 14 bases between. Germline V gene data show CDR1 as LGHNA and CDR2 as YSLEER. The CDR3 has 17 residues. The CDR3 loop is CASSQDLLPGDNSPLHF. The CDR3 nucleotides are TGCGCCAGCAGCCAAGATCTCCTACCAGGGGATAATTCACCCCTCCACTTT.

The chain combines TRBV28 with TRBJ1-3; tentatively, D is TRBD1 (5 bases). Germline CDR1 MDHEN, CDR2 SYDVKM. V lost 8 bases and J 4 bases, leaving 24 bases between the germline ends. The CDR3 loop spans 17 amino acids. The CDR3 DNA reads TGTGCCAGCGGAAGGTTTGGGGACCCAGGGCAAGGAAACACCATATATTTT. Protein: CASGRFGDPGQGNTIYF.

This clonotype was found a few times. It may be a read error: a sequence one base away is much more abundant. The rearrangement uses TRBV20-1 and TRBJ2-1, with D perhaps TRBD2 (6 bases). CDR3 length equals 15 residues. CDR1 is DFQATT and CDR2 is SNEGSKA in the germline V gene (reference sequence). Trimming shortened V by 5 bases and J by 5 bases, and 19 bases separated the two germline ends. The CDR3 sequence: CSAFALRERNNEQFF. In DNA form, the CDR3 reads TGCAGTGCTTTCGCCCTACGGGAGCGAAACAATGAGCAGTTCTTC.

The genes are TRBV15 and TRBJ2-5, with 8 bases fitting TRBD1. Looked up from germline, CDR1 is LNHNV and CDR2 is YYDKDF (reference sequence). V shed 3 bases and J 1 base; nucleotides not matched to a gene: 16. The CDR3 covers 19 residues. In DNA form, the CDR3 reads TGTGCCACCAGCAGGCTTCCACGGATCCGGGACAGGACCCAAGAGACCCAGTACTTC. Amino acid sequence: CATSRLPRIRDRTQETQYF.

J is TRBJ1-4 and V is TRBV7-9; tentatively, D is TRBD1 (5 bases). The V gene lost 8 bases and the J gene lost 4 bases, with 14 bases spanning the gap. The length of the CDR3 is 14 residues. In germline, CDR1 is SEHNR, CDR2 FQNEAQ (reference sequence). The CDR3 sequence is CASRMTENNEKLFF. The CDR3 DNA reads TGTGCCAGCCGAATGACAGAAAATAATGAAAAACTGTTTTTT.

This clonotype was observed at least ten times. As DNA, the CDR3 is TGCAGTGCGCCGGGACAGGGCTACGGGGAGCAGTACTTC. Translating gives CSAPGQGYGEQYF. The chain is built from TRBV20-1 and TRBJ2-7, with 9 bases aligning to TRBD1. The CDR3 has 13 residues. J lost 7 bases, V lost 6 bases, and 10 bases had no gene match. Germline V gene sequence: CDR1 DFQATT, CDR2 SNEGSKA (reference sequence).

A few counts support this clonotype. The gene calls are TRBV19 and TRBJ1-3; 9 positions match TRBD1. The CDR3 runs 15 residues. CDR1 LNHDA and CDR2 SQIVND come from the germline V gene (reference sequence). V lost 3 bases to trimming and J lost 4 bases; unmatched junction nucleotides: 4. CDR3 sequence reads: CASSIHRGRGNTIYF. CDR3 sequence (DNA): TGTGCCAGTAGTATCCACAGGGGGCGCGGAAACACCATATATTTT.

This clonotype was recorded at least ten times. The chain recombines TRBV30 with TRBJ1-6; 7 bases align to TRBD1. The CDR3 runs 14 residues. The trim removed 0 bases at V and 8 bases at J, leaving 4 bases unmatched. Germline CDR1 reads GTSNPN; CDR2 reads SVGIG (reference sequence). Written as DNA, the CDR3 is TGTGCCTGGAGTGTTGTCAGGGGGGATTCACCCCTCCACTTT. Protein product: CAWSVVRGDSPLHF.

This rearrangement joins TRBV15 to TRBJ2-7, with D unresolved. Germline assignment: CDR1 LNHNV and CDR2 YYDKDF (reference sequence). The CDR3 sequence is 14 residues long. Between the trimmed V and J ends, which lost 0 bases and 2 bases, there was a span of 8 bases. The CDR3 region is CATSREGLTYEQYF. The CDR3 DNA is TGTGCCACCAGCAGAGAGGGTCTTACCTACGAGCAGTACTTC.

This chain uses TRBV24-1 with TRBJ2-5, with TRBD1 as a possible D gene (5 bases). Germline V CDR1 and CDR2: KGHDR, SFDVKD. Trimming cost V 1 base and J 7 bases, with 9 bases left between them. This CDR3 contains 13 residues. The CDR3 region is CATSDFRQGTQYF. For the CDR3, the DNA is TGTGCCACCAGTGATTTCCGGCAGGGGACCCAGTACTTC.

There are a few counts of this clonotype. CDR3: CASSPGLKETQYF. In nucleotides, the CDR3 is TGTGCCAGCAGCCCGGGACTTAAAGAGACCCAGTACTTC. The V gene is TRBV4-2, the J gene TRBJ2-5; possible D gene TRBD2, 6 bases. Germline V CDR1 and CDR2: LGHNA, YNFKEQ. The CDR3 length is 13 residues. Trimming removed 4 bases from V and 3 bases from J, with 9 bases in between.

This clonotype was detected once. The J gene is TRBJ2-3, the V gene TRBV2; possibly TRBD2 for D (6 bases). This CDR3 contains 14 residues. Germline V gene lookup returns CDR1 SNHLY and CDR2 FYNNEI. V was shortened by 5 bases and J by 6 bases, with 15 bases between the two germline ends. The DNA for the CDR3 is TGTGCCAGCAGTTTCGCCGGGACTGCGGATACGCAGTATTTT. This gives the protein CASSFAGTADTQYF. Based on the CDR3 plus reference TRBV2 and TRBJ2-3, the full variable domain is EPEVTQTPSHQVTQMGQEVILRCVPISNHLYFYWYRQILGQKVEFLVSFYNNEISEKSEIFDDQFSVERPDGSNFTLKIRSTKLEDSAMYFCASSFAGTADTQYFGPGTRLTVL.